A single sample is the source of the 3 T cell receptor beta chains below, sequenced in a study of blood T cell repertoires in COVID-19. Some clones are missing from TCRdb's copy, which holds only in-frame ones; the method was immunoSEQ multiplex PCR. The data contain 70,000 or so clones, more than 75% of them seen just once; the ten biggest clones take up 47%. The sample taken for sequencing was peripheral blood. These receptor sequences come from a human donor in a cohort sampled during active COVID-19.

The chain joins TRBV7-2 to TRBJ1-5, with a possible D match to TRBD1 (6 bases). Trimming removed 1 base from V and 1 base from J, with 8 bases in between. Per the germline V gene, CDR1 is SGHTA and CDR2 is FQGNSA. The CDR3 is 15 amino acids. CDR3 residues: CASSLVGTSNQPQHF. The CDR3 DNA is TGTGCCAGCAGCTTAGTGGGGACAAGCAATCAGCCCCAGCATTTT. The entire variable domain, with the rest obtained from reference TRBV7-2 and TRBJ1-5, is as follows: GAGVSQSPSNKVTEKGKDVELRCDPISGHTALYWYRQSLGQGLEFLIYFQGNSAPDKSGLPSDRFSAERTGGSVSTLTIQRTQQEDSAVYLCASSLVGTSNQPQHFGDGTRLSIL.

The chain is built from TRBV7-9 and TRBJ1-1; a weak D match, TRBD1 (6 bases). The V gene's germline CDR1 is SEHNR and CDR2 FQNEAQ (reference sequence). The CDR3 spans 14 residues. V was trimmed by 3 bases and J by 1 base, leaving 9 bases between them. CDR3 bases: TGTGCCAGCAGCTTCCCGGGACAGAACACTGAAGCTTTCTTT. Translated: CASSFPGQNTEAFF.

The V gene is TRBV5-1, the J gene TRBJ2-7, with D tentatively TRBD1 (6 bases). With 1 base removed from V and 0 bases from J, the gap between germline ends came to 11 bases. The CDR3 totals 15 residues. Germline V gene data show CDR1 as SGHRS and CDR2 as YFSETQ. In DNA, the CDR3 is TGCGCCAGCAGCTTGACCTGGACAGCCTCCTACGAGCAGTACTTC. It yields the protein CASSLTWTASYEQYF.